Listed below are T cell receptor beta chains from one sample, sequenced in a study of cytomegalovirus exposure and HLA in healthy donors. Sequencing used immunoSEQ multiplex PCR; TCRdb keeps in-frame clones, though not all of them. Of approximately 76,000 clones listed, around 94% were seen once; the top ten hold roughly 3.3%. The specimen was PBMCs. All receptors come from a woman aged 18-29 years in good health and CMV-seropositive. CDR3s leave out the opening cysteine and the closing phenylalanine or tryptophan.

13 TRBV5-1 ASSLLPAGPDTQY
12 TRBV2 ASSPLLGTDTQY
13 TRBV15 ATSRWRDRNTEAF
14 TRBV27 ASSPYLAPSRNEQF
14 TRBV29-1 SVLEYGLGGKQPQH
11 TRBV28 ASSSELNYGYT
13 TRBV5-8 ASSSRGVTNEKLF
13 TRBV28 ASSSPTGVYQPQH
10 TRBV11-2 ASSWGGSEQY
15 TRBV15 ATSRVKLVQYTGELF
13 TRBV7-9 ASSLALMQKETQY
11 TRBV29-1 SVEPGGGQPQH
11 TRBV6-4 ASSSGETDTQY
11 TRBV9 ASSGTRNTEAF
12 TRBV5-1 ASSVRDREETQY
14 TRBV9 ASSPRLAEGYNEQF
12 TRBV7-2 ASRAGGPYNEQF
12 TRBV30 AWTLWGRYNEQF
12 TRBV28 ASSLFSSQGVQY
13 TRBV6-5 ASSWTSGGADTQY
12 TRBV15 ATSRGDNQETQY
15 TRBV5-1 ASSLMEVVSSYNEQF
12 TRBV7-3 ASSSDSNNYGYT
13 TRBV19 ASSQQGWSNQPQH
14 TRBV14 ASSNIPGQGPYEQY
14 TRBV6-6 ASSLTGTEVGYEQY
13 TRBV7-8 ASSRGRGGSQPQH
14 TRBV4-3 ASSQVPSGFTGELF
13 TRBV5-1 ASSLGGREDYEQY
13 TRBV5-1 ASSLSQGRIYEQY
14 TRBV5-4 ASSLVAGSRTGELF
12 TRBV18 ASSPLITRNTIY
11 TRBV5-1 ASSLGTTGEQF
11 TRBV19 ASSQRDYTEAF
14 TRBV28 ASSPLGGLSGDTQY
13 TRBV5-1 ASSLFAPEKKGYT
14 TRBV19 ASSETAQGWAYEQY
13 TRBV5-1 ASSNKGQGAMSYT
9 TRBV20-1 SATTGPRQY
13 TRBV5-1 ASSLGGAGNTEAF
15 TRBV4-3 ASSPLRDGDNTGELF
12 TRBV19 ASSDRDKGETQY
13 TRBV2 ASRNGQPTNEKLF
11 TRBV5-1 ASERGGTDTQY
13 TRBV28 ASSTQGRGGIGYT
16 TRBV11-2 ASSSAGERTHSYNEQF
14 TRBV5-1 ASSLGSGRSYNEQF
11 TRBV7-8 ASSIPDRGRQY
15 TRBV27 ASSPRVAGEYGNTIY
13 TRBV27 ASSFGTGGTREQY
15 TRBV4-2 ASSQEHRDSHTDTQY